The TCR beta chain described here comes from a study of cytomegalovirus exposure and HLA in healthy donors. Study-wide results and limits: There were about 160 TCR beta chains listed as cytomegalovirus-associated. DRB1 showed the most TCR associations and HLA-C the fewest in a later analysis, as rates varied by HLA locus. Prior analysis indicated that the majority of TCR beta V segments exhibited productivity approximately 90% or approximately 30% of the time. High sensitivity and specificity were reportedly achieved when the classifier diagnosed cytomegalovirus status.

This CDR3 has 14 residues. The germline CDR1 and CDR2 sequences are SQVTM and ANQGSEA. V dropped 7 bases and J dropped 6; count of bases not matched to a gene: 13. Of note for this clone: Its antigen is unknown.

Primers: 60 Vbeta forward and 13 Jbeta reverse. Sequencing was performed with immunoSEQ multiplex PCR; in TCRdb, only in-frame clones are kept and a portion is missing. The sample includes about 190,000 clones, around four fifths seen only once; the top ten take 1.5% to 2%. The source of this sequence is a man aged 35-49 years in good health and CMV-seropositive. The sequencing sample was made of PBMCs. This chain connects TRBV29-1 to TRBJ2-7; 9 nucleotides match TRBD2. The CDR3 nucleotides read TGCAGCGCTGGGGGTTCTAGCGGGAATAGCGAGCAGTACTTC. Translating gives CSAGGSSGNSEQYF.